A single sample gave rise to the 21 T cell receptor beta chains below, sequenced in a study of Ad26.COV2.S vaccination and SARS-CoV-2 variants (dated by TCRdb to about 2021). The library was produced with the immunoSEQ multiplex PCR assay. TCRdb limited this immuneACCESS table to in-frame rearrangements with V and J called. A share of clones is missing; checked studies link under half to unresolved V genes, and the rest is unexplained. The table for this sample lists roughly 350,000 clones; around nine tenths of them were counted only once. The ten largest clones take up 3.4% of the sample. Read against the paper, the sample's treatment or condition label means: about 20 received Ad26.COV2.S at low or high dose, single or two shots; about 5 received placebo; per-sample allocation not given. For vaccine and placebo recipients, the sequenced repertoires came from samples collected on day 63 after the first injection.

Sequences were derived from peripheral blood, sampled in a trial of Ad26.COV2.S vaccine versus placebo. These receptors came from a person aged 18-60 years who received the Ad26.COV2.S COVID-19 vaccine or a placebo.

The V gene is TRBV5-1, the J gene TRBJ2-7, with 10 bases aligning to TRBD1. The CDR3 has 14 residues. Germline CDR1 and CDR2: SGHRS and YFSETQ. V shed 4 bases, J shed 6 bases, and the junction held 7 bases outside the gene matches. In DNA form, the CDR3 reads TGCGCCAGCAGCCCCGGGGGACAGGGGCCCGAGCAGTACTTC. As protein: CASSPGGQGPEQYF.

This chain connects TRBV3-1 (or the pseudogene TRBV3-2) to TRBJ2-1, with unresolved D. Trimming took off 4 bases at V and 0 bases at J, with 10 bases between the two ends. Germline V gene sequence: CDR1 LGHDT, CDR2 YNNKEL (reference sequence). This CDR3 region has 15 residues. CDR3 loop: CASSLPLSSYNEQFF. The CDR3 DNA is TGTGCCAGCAGCCTCCCACTGAGCTCCTACAATGAGCAGTTCTTC.

This chain uses TRBV3-1 (or the pseudogene TRBV3-2) with TRBJ2-5; D not certain. This CDR3 has 17 residues. V lost 0 bases and J lost 2, with 16 bases in between. Germline CDR1 and CDR2: LGHDT and YNNKEL (reference sequence). The CDR3 sequence is CASSQELPLGLQETQYF. The DNA for the CDR3 is TGTGCCAGCAGCCAAGAACTCCCCCTGGGGTTACAAGAGACCCAGTACTTC.

Comments on this clone: Other DNA sequences within the sample encode an identical CDR3. The chain combines TRBV4-3 with TRBJ2-5; either TRBD1 or TRBD2 may supply D (6 bases each). Germline CDR1 reads LGHNA; CDR2 reads YSLEER. CDR3 length: 14 amino acids. With 0 bases removed from V and 5 bases from J, the gap between germline ends came to 10 bases. This chain's CDR3 is CASSQDRGRETQYF. DNA for the CDR3: TGCGCCAGCAGCCAAGATCGGGGGCGGGAGACCCAGTACTTC.

The chain joins TRBV7-2 to TRBJ1-2; 9 positions match TRBD1. V shed 5 bases and J 4 bases; nucleotides not matched to a gene: 8. CDR1 SGHTA and CDR2 FQGNSA come from the germline V gene. This CDR3 has 15 residues. This CDR3 reads CASSQQTQGAYGYTF. DNA for the CDR3: TGTGCCAGCAGCCAACAAACACAGGGGGCCTATGGCTACACCTTC. The full variable domain, completed using reference TRBV7-2 and TRBJ1-2, is GAGVSQSPSNKVTEKGKDVELRCDPISGHTALYWYRQSLGQGLEFLIYFQGNSAPDKSGLPSDRFSAERTGGSVSTLTIQRTQQEDSAVYLCASSQQTQGAYGYTFGSGTRLTVV.

This clone was observed a handful of times. The chain is built from TRBV6-2 or TRBV6-3 and TRBJ2-4; unclear D gene. Between the trimmed V and J ends, which lost 2 bases and 0 bases, there was a span of 14 bases. The CDR3 has 17 residues. Germline values: CDR1 MNHEY, CDR2 SVGEGT. The CDR3 here is CASSYGLGVLAKNIQYF. In DNA, the CDR3 is TGTGCCAGCAGTTACGGGTTGGGTGTCCTAGCCAAAAACATTCAGTACTTC.

The chain links TRBV7-9 to TRBJ2-1, with TRBD1 as a possible D gene (7 bases). Germline loops: CDR1 SEHNR, CDR2 FQNEAQ (reference sequence). This CDR3 is built from 14 residues. Trimming shortened V by 1 base and J by 12 bases, and 16 bases separated the two germline ends. The CDR3 coding sequence is TGTGCCAGCAGCTTAGGGCGGGACAGCCCCGGGCAGTTCTTC. Its protein product is CASSLGRDSPGQFF.

The rearrangement joins TRBV28 to TRBJ1-5; D perhaps matches TRBD1 (6 bases). Trimming stripped 4 bases from V and 6 bases from J, with 13 bases between. The CDR3 is 14 amino acids. CDR1 and CDR2 from the germline V gene are MDHEN and SYDVKM. The CDR3, as DNA: TGTGCCAGCAGTTCCCCCGGGGGCGCTCAGCCCCAGCATTTT. It translates to CASSSPGGAQPQHF.

This chain uses TRBV11-2 with TRBJ1-4, with TRBD1 identical over 7 bases. The CDR3 runs 15 residues. The germline gives CDR1 SGHAT, CDR2 FQNNGV. V shed 5 bases and J 5 bases; nucleotides not matched to a gene: 8. CDR3 bases: TGTGCCAGCAGCCAGGGGGGGGCCCCAAATGAAAAACTGTTTTTT. This gives the protein CASSQGGAPNEKLFF.

The chain is built from TRBV12-3 or TRBV12-4 and TRBJ1-2, with 9 nucleotides matching TRBD1. This CDR3 is built from 13 residues. The junction had 6 bases not matched to a gene; V was cut back by 6 bases and J by 7 bases. The CDR3, as DNA: TGTGCCAGCAGGGGGACAGGGATTTCTGGCTACACCTTC. Its protein product is CASRGTGISGYTF.

The chain's CDR3 is CAWSVSLGVSTEAFF. CDR3 DNA sequence: TGTGCCTGGAGTGTAAGTTTGGGGGTTAGCACTGAAGCTTTCTTT. This chain connects TRBV30 to TRBJ1-1; weak D call: TRBD1 (5 bases). The germline V gene encodes CDR1 GTSNPN and CDR2 SVGIG (reference sequence). The CDR3 consists of 15 residues. V was trimmed by 0 bases and J by 4 bases, leaving 15 bases between them.

V usage is TRBV9 and J usage is TRBJ1-6, with D uncertain. Germline V gene data show CDR1 as SGDLS and CDR2 as YYNGEE. This CDR3 is built from 16 residues. V was trimmed by 3 bases and J by 0 bases, leaving 10 bases between them. The CDR3 reads CASSGSISSYNSPLHF. The CDR3 region has the DNA TGTGCCAGCAGCGGTTCCATTAGCTCCTATAATTCACCCCTCCACTTT. The whole variable domain, remainder taken from reference TRBV9 and TRBJ1-6, is DSGVTQTPKHLITATGQRVTLRCSPRSGDLSVYWYQQSLDQGLQFLIQYYNGEERAKGNILERFSAQQFPDLHSELNLSSLELGDSALYFCASSGSISSYNSPLHFGNGTRLTVT.

A single count supports this clone. The chain is built from TRBV5-1 and TRBJ2-3, with D uncertain. Germline V lookup: CDR1 SGHRS, CDR2 YFSETQ. Trimming took 1 base from V and 1 from J, leaving 4 bases between them. The CDR3 has 13 amino acids. The CDR3, as DNA: TGCGCCAGCAGCTTGAAGGGCACAGATACGCAGTATTTT. Translating gives CASSLKGTDTQYF.

The gene calls are TRBV7-9 and TRBJ1-1, with D perhaps matching TRBD1 (5 bases). This CDR3 has 12 residues. Per germline, CDR1 SEHNR and CDR2 FQNEAQ (reference sequence). Deletions cut 9 bases from V and 5 bases from J, with 13 bases between. The CDR3 nucleotides read TGTGCCAGTCACGGGGGAGGGACTGAAGCTTTCTTT. Amino acids: CASHGGGTEAFF.

The V call is TRBV11-3, the J call TRBJ1-1; D gene unclear. Trimming removed 1 base at V and 3 bases at J, with 12 bases between. CDR1 is SGHNT and CDR2 is YENEEA in the germline V gene. The CDR3 sequence is 15 residues long. CDR3 protein: CASSLGFPGDTEAFF. The CDR3, as DNA: TGTGCCAGCAGCTTAGGTTTCCCAGGTGACACTGAAGCTTTCTTT.

The genes are TRBV5-6 and TRBJ2-7; 7 bases agree with TRBD1. Germline CDR1 is SGHDT and CDR2 is YYEEEE. Trimming took 5 bases from V and 12 from J; bases not matched to a gene: 14. The length of the CDR3 is 13 residues. The CDR3 is CASRSTGTVRLYF. The CDR3 DNA sequence: TGTGCCAGCAGGTCGACCGGGACAGTCCGACTGTACTTC.

The chain combines TRBV20-1 with TRBJ1-5, with D perhaps matching TRBD1 (5 bases). The germline V gene has CDR1 DFQATT and CDR2 SNEGSKA (reference sequence). This CDR3 spans 12 amino acids. V lost 3 bases, J lost 6 bases, and 9 bases lay in between. CDR3 nucleotides: TGCAGTGCTAGTCCGGGGACTCAGCCCCAGCATTTT. Translation gives CSASPGTQPQHF.

This clone was detected a few times. J is TRBJ1-1 and V is TRBV2, with D possibly matching TRBD1 (5 bases). The V gene's germline CDR1 is SNHLY and CDR2 FYNNEI. This CDR3 comprises 13 residues. V was pared by 9 bases and J by 1 base, with 12 bases between. CDR3 protein: CASITRGNTEAFF. CDR3 DNA: TGTGCCAGTATCACAAGGGGGAACACTGAAGCTTTCTTT.

In this sample, this clone turned up once. The chain employs TRBV19 and TRBJ1-4; no clear D. The CDR3 runs to 13 residues. V dropped 7 bases and J dropped 8 bases, with 14 bases sitting between them. Germline CDR1 and CDR2: LNHDA and SQIVND (reference sequence). CDR3 protein: CASNSREGEKLFF. CDR3 coding DNA: TGTGCCAGTAATTCCCGGGAGGGCGAAAAACTGTTTTTT.

This clone has only a few counts. The chain uses TRBV5-6 and TRBJ1-2; no definite D call. The CDR3 totals 11 residues. Looked up from germline, CDR1 is SGHDT and CDR2 is YYEEEE. V was cut by 0 bases and J by 8 bases, with 5 bases left in between. The DNA for the CDR3 is TGTGCCAGCAGCTTGGGTATCGGCTACACCTTC. Translated, it gives CASSLGIGYTF.

V and J are TRBV10-3 and TRBJ2-2, with 15 nucleotides matching TRBD2. This CDR3 contains 15 residues. Per germline, CDR1 ENHRY and CDR2 SYGVKD. J gave up 3 bases and V 11 bases, and 4 bases lay outside the gene matches. This CDR3 is CASGLAGGDTGELFF. The CDR3 nucleotides are TGTGCCTCCGGACTAGCGGGGGGGGACACCGGGGAGCTGTTTTTT.